One TCR beta chain is described in this entry. Germline V CDR1 and CDR2: ENHRY, SYGVKD. The V end lost 0 bases, the J end lost 8 bases, and 13 bases lay between the germline ends. The CDR3 consists of 15 residues. The sample is drawn from a study of shared clonotypes between healthy human individuals. The data were produced by immunoSEQ multiplex PCR, yet TCRdb's version contains in-frame clones alone and is incomplete. This table holds about 2 million clones, 85% to 95% found once. The sample was naive CD4+ T cells sorted from blood. The subset: CD45RA+ positively selected. The TCR originated in a man aged 18 to 35 in good health. V is TRBV10-3 and J is TRBJ1-4; D gene uncertain. The CDR3 DNA reads TGTGCCATCAGTGAGTCTTCCGGGATTGGCGAAAAACTGTTTTTT. It translates to CAISESSGIGEKLFF.